This TCR beta chain was identified in a study of blood T cell repertoires in COVID-19. Turning to the study itself: Samples came from the United States, Italy and Spain, spanning acute and convalescent COVID-19. T cells, B-cell-depleted T cells, or PBMCs supplied cDNA or gDNA.

From germline, CDR1 is LNHDA and CDR2 SQIVND (reference sequence). Trimming took 10 bases from V and 6 from J; bases not matched to a gene: 7. The CDR3 has 13 amino acids. Authors' processing steps: Quantification of nucleated cells was approximated via reference gene primer amplification. Data came from immunoSEQ multiplex PCR; TCRdb stores just in-frame clones and leaves some out. V and J calls and clone size are given by that table; D and trimming were obtained from the DNA. Found here are about 84,000 clones, 75% to 90% of them singletons; the top ten hold 0.95% to 1.5%. Material for sequencing was peripheral blood. The sequence came from a man older than 75 with active or convalescent COVID-19. The chain carries TRBV19 and TRBJ2-2, with TRBD2 matching 8 bases. CDR3 sequence (DNA): TGTGCCAACGTGCGGGGGGTCCCCGGGGAGCTGTTTTTT. It specifies CANVRGVPGELFF.